The 9 T cell receptor beta chains in this list originate from one sample, sequenced in a study of blood T cell repertoires in COVID-19. Produced via immunoSEQ multiplex PCR; TCRdb's table is partial and in-frame only. This table has around 300,000 clones, approximately 90% appearing once. Sequencing was performed on peripheral blood. The receptors here all came from a woman in her 30s with active or convalescent COVID-19.

The chain employs TRBV5-1 and TRBJ1-3; 8 nucleotides align to TRBD1. J lost 3 bases, V lost 1 base, and 6 bases had no gene match. CDR1 and CDR2 from the germline V gene are SGHRS and YFSETQ. The CDR3 contains 16 residues. The CDR3 spells CASSLSGGANGNTIYF. CDR3 nucleotides: TGCGCCAGCAGCTTGTCAGGGGGCGCCAATGGAAACACCATATATTTT.

The chain has TRBV11-2 and TRBJ1-6, with D maybe TRBD1 (5 bases). The V gene lost 7 bases and the J gene lost 1 base, with 17 bases spanning the gap. The length of the CDR3 is 17 residues. Germline CDR1 reads SGHAT; CDR2 reads FQNNGV. CDR3: CASKVGGSESYNSPLHF. CDR3 in DNA: TGTGCCAGCAAGGTGGGGGGGAGTGAGTCCTATAATTCACCCCTCCACTTT.

The V call is TRBV13, the J call TRBJ2-3, with D perhaps matching TRBD2 (7 bases). The germline V gene has CDR1 PRHDT and CDR2 FYEKMQ (reference sequence). V dropped 1 base and J dropped 3 bases, with 14 bases sitting between them. The length of the CDR3 is 16 residues. The CDR3, as DNA: TGTGCCAGCAGCTTAGCTGCGGGGGCCCGGACAGATACGCAGTATTTT. Amino acids: CASSLAAGARTDTQYF.

The chain joins TRBV6-5 to TRBJ1-1; D uncertain. Germline V gene data show CDR1 as MNHEY and CDR2 as SVGAGI. V was clipped by 6 bases and J by 5 bases, with 16 bases between them. There are 14 residues in the CDR3. CDR3 sequence (DNA): TGTGCCAGCAGAAGGACGGAGAGCGGTACTGAAGCTTTCTTT. Translated: CASRRTESGTEAFF.

This sequence joins TRBV7-2 and TRBJ1-2, with D possibly matching TRBD1 (5 bases). Germline values: CDR1 SGHTA, CDR2 FQGNSA. This CDR3 is 15 amino acids long. V was shortened by 3 bases and J by 2 bases, with 13 bases between the two germline ends. The CDR3 nucleotides read TGTGCCAGCAGCTTTTACAGGCTTGGAAACTATGGCTACACCTTC. Translation: CASSFYRLGNYGYTF.

The chain joins TRBV7-2 to TRBJ2-1; the D gene is possibly TRBD1 (6 bases). Germline lookup yields CDR1 SGHTA and CDR2 FQGNSA. V lost 2 bases to trimming and J lost 7 bases, with 15 bases between them. The CDR3 totals 15 residues. The CDR3 DNA sequence: TGTGCCAGCAGCTTATTGGTCGGTAGGGGGAATGAGCAGTTCTTC. This gives the protein CASSLLVGRGNEQFF.

The chain carries TRBV18 and TRBJ2-7; 7 positions match TRBD1. This CDR3 region has 14 residues. J was trimmed by 2 bases and V by 1 base; bases with no gene match: 2. The V gene's germline CDR1 is KGHSH and CDR2 LQKENI. This CDR3 reads CASSPQQGTYEQYF. In DNA, the CDR3 is TGTGCCAGCTCACCACAACAGGGGACCTACGAGCAGTACTTC.

CDR3 region: CASKYGSNQPQHF. The CDR3 coding sequence is TGTGCCAGTAAGTACGGGAGCAATCAGCCCCAGCATTTT. This rearrangement joins TRBV19 to TRBJ1-5; D is undetermined. V gave up 7 bases and J gave up 1 base, with 8 bases separating them. Germline values: CDR1 LNHDA, CDR2 SQIVND (reference sequence). The CDR3 runs to 13 residues.

The chain joins TRBV27 to TRBJ1-1; D is unclear. Germline V gene lookup returns CDR1 MNHEY and CDR2 SMNVEV (reference sequence). The CDR3 is 14 amino acids. V shed 0 bases and J shed 4 bases, with 9 bases lying between them. The DNA for the CDR3 is TGTGCCAGCAGTTTATCGGTTGGGAGCACTGAAGCTTTCTTT. Its protein is CASSLSVGSTEAFF.